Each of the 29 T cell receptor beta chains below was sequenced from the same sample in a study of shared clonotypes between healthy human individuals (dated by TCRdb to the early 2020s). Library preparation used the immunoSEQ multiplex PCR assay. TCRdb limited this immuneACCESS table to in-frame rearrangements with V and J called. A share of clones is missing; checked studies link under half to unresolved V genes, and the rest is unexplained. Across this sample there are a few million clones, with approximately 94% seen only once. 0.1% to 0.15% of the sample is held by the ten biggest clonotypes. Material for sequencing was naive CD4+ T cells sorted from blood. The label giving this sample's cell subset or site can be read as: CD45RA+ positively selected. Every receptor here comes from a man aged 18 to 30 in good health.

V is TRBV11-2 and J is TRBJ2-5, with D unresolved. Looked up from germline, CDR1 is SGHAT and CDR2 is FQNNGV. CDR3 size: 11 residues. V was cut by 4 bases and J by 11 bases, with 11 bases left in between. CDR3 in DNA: TGTGCCAGCAGCTACCGGACGGCGCAGTACTTC. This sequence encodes CASSYRTAQYF.

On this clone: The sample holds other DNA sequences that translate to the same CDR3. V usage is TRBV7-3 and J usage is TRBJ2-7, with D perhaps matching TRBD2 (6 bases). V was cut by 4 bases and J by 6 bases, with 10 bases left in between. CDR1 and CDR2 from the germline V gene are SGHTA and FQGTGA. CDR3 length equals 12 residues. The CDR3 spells CASSYVGGEQYF. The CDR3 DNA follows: TGTGCCAGCAGCTATGTCGGGGGCGAGCAGTACTTC. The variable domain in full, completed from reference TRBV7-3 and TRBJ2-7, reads GAGVSQTPSNKVTEKGKYVELRCDPISGHTALYWYRQSLGQGPEFLIYFQGTGAADDSGLPNDRFFAVRPEGSVSTLKIQRTERGDSAVYLCASSYVGGEQYFGPGTRLTVT.

CDR3 sequence reads: CAISGRVGTEAFF. CDR3 DNA: TGTGCCATCAGTGGCAGGGTAGGCACTGAAGCTTTCTTT. The chain carries TRBV10-3 and TRBJ1-1; a possible D gene is TRBD1 (5 bases). V gave up 4 bases and J gave up 4 bases, with 10 bases separating them. The CDR3 is 13 amino acids. Per the germline V gene, CDR1 is ENHRY and CDR2 is SYGVKD.

CDR3 sequence: CASSPFTQGAADTQYF. In nucleotides, the CDR3 is TGTGCCAGCTCACCATTCACCCAGGGAGCAGCAGATACGCAGTATTTT. The rearrangement uses TRBV18 and TRBJ2-3, with D perhaps being TRBD1 or TRBD2 (5 bases each). Between the trimmed V and J ends, which lost 2 bases and 4 bases, there was a span of 16 bases. This CDR3 has 16 residues. Per germline, CDR1 KGHSH and CDR2 LQKENI.

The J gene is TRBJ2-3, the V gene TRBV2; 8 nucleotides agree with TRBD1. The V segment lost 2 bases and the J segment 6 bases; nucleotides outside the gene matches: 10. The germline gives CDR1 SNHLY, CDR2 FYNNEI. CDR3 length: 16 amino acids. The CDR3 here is CASSELTGDASDTQYF. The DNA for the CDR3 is TGTGCCAGCAGTGAATTGACAGGGGATGCTTCCGATACGCAGTATTTT. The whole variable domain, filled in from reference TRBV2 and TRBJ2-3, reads EPEVTQTPSHQVTQMGQEVILRCVPISNHLYFYWYRQILGQKVEFLVSFYNNEISEKSEIFDDQFSVERPDGSNFTLKIRSTKLEDSAMYFCASSELTGDASDTQYFGPGTRLTVL.

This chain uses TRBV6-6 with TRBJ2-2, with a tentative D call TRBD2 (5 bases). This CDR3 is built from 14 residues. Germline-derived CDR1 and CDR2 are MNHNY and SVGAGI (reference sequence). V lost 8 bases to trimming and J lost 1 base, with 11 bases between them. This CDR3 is CASWEPENTGELFF. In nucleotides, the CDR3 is TGTGCCAGCTGGGAGCCGGAGAACACCGGGGAGCTGTTTTTT.

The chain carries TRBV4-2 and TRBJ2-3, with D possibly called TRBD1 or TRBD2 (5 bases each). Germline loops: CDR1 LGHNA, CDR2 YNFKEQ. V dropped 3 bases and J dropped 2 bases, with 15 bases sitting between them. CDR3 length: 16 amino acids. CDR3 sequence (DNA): TGTGCCAGCAGCCAGGCTCGCCTGGGGGACACAGATACGCAGTATTTT. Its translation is CASSQARLGDTDTQYF.

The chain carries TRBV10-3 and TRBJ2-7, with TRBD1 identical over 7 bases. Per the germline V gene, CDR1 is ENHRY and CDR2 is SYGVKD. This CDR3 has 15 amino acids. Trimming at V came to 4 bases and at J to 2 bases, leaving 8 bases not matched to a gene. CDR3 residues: CAISVNRDSTYEQYF. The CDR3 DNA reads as TGTGCCATCAGTGTTAACCGGGACAGTACCTACGAGCAGTACTTC.

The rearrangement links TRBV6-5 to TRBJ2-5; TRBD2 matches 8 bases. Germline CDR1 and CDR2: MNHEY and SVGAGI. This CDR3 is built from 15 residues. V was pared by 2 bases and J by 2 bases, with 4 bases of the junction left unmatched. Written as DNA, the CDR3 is TGTGCCAGCAGTTACCCCTCGGGGGGGCAAGAGACCCAGTACTTC. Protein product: CASSYPSGGQETQYF.

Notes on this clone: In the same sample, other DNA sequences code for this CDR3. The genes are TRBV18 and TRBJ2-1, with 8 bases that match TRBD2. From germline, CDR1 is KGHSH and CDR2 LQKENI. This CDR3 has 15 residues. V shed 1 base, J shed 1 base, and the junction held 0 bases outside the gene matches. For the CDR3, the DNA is TGTGCCAGCTCACCACAGCGGGAGTCCTACAATGAGCAGTTCTTC. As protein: CASSPQRESYNEQFF.

The CDR3 coding sequence is TGTGCCAGCAGCCTAACCTACAGGGAAGAGTACAATGAGCAGTTCTTC. It codes for CASSLTYREEYNEQFF. The genes are TRBV7-9 and TRBJ2-1, with a tentative D call TRBD1 (6 bases). V was trimmed by 5 bases and J by 4 bases, leaving 18 bases between them. This CDR3 is built from 16 residues. Germline CDR1 reads SEHNR; CDR2 reads FQNEAQ (reference sequence).

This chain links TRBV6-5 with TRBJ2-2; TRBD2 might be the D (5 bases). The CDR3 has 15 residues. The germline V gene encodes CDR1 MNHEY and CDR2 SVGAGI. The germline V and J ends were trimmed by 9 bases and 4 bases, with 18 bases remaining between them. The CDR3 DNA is TGTGCCAGTCGCCCCGGGGAAAAGGGCACCGGGGAGCTGTTTTTT. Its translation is CASRPGEKGTGELFF.

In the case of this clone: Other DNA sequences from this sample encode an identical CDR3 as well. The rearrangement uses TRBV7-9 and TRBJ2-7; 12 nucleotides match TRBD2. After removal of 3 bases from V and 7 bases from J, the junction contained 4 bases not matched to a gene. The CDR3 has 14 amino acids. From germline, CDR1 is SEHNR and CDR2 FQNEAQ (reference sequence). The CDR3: CASSFGLAGNEQYF. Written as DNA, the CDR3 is TGTGCCAGCAGCTTCGGACTAGCGGGAAATGAGCAGTACTTC.

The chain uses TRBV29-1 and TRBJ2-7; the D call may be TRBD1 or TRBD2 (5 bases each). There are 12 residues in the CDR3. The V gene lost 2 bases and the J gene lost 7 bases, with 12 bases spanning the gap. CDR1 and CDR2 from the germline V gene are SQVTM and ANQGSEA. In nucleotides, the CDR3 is TGCAGCGTTGAACTAGCAGGGCGGGAGCAGTACTTC. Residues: CSVELAGREQYF.

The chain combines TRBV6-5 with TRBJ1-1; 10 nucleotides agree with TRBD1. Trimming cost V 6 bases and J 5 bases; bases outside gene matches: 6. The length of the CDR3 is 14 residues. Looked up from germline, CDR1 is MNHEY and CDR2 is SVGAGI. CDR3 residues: CASSAGQGRTEAFF. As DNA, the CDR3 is TGTGCCAGCAGCGCGGGACAGGGGAGGACTGAAGCTTTCTTT.

The CDR3 DNA is TGTGCCAGCAGCCCCAGGGGGGCGGGGGGCTCCTACGAGCAGTACTTC. It specifies CASSPRGAGGSYEQYF. The chain uses TRBV5-4 and TRBJ2-7, with a tentative D call TRBD2 (8 bases). CDR3 length: 16 residues. CDR1 SGHNT and CDR2 YYREEE come from the germline V gene (reference sequence). The germline V and J ends were trimmed by 4 bases and 0 bases, with 17 bases remaining between them.

The DNA of the CDR3 is TGTGCCAGCAGCAAGGGACAGCATGGCTACACCTTC. Its protein product is CASSKGQHGYTF. The chain couples TRBV7-2 to TRBJ1-2; 7 bases fit TRBD1. V was clipped by 5 bases and J by 6 bases; unmatched bases: 3. This CDR3 has 12 amino acids. Germline V gene sequence: CDR1 SGHTA, CDR2 FQGNSA.

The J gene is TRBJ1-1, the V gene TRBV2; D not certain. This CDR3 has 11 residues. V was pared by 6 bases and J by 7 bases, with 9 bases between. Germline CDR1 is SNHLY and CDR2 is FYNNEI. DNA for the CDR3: TGTGCCAGCAGCAGGAGCGATGAAGCTTTCTTT. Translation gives CASSRSDEAFF. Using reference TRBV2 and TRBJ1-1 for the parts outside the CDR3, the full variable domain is EPEVTQTPSHQVTQMGQEVILRCVPISNHLYFYWYRQILGQKVEFLVSFYNNEISEKSEIFDDQFSVERPDGSNFTLKIRSTKLEDSAMYFCASSRSDEAFFGQGTRLTVV.

CDR3: CASSLERRGAYGYTF. The CDR3 nucleotides are TGTGCCAGCAGCTTGGAGAGGAGAGGGGCCTATGGCTACACCTTC. The gene calls are TRBV5-6 and TRBJ1-2; D perhaps matches TRBD1 (5 bases). From germline, CDR1 is SGHDT and CDR2 YYEEEE. V was shortened by 0 bases and J by 4 bases, with 13 bases between the two germline ends. The CDR3 contains 15 residues. Based on the CDR3 plus reference TRBV5-6 and TRBJ1-2, the full variable domain is DAGVTQSPTHLIKTRGQQVTLRCSPKSGHDTVSWYQQALGQGPQFIFQYYEEEERQRGNFPDRFSGHQFPNYSSELNVNALLLGDSALYLCASSLERRGAYGYTFGSGTRLTVV.

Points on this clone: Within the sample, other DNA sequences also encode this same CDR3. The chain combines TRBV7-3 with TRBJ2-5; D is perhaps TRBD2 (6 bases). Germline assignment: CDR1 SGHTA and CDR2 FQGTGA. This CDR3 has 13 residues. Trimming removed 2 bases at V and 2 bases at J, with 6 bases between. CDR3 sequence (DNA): TGTGCCAGCAGCTTACGGGGGCAAGAGACCCAGTACTTC. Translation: CASSLRGQETQYF.

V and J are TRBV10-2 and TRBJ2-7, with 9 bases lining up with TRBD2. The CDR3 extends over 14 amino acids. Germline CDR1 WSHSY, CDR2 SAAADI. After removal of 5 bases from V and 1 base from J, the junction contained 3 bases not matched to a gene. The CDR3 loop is CASSLLAGSYEQYF. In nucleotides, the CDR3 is TGCGCCAGCAGTCTGCTAGCGGGATCCTACGAGCAGTACTTC.

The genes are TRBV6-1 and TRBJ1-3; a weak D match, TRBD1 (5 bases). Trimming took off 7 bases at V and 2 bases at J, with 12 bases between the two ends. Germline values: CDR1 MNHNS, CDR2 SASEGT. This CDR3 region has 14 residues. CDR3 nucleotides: TGTGCCAGCACCCAACAGGTTACTGGAAACACCATATATTTT. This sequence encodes CASTQQVTGNTIYF.

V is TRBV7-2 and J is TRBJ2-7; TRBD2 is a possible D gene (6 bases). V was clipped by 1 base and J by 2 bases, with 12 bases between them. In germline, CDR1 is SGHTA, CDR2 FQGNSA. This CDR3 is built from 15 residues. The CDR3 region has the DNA TGTGCCAGCAGCTTAGGTGGGGCGGGGCCCTACGAGCAGTACTTC. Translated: CASSLGGAGPYEQYF.

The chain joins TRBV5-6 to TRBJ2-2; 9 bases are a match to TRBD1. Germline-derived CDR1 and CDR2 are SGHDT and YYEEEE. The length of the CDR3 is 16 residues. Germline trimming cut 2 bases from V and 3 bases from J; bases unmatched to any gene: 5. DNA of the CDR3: TGTGCCAGCAGCTTAGGGACAGGGTATTACACCGGGGAGCTGTTTTTT. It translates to CASSLGTGYYTGELFF.

CDR3 sequence reads: CASSGGEATDTQYF. The CDR3 bases are TGTGCCAGCAGCGGGGGAGAGGCCACAGATACGCAGTATTTT. The V and J genes are TRBV9 and TRBJ2-3, with D perhaps matching TRBD2 (5 bases). V was trimmed by 3 bases and J by 2 bases, leaving 10 bases between them. The CDR3 has 14 amino acids. Germline CDR1 and CDR2: SGDLS and YYNGEE. The full variable domain, its missing parts supplied by reference TRBV9 and TRBJ2-3, is DSGVTQTPKHLITATGQRVTLRCSPRSGDLSVYWYQQSLDQGLQFLIQYYNGEERAKGNILERFSAQQFPDLHSELNLSSLELGDSALYFCASSGGEATDTQYFGPGTRLTVL.

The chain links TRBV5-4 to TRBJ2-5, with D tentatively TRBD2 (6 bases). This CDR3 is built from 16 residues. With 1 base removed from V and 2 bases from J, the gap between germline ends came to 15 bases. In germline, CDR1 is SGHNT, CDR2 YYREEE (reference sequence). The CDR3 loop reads CASSLRGVSLQETQYF. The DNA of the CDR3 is TGTGCCAGCAGCTTGCGCGGGGTATCTCTTCAAGAGACCCAGTACTTC.

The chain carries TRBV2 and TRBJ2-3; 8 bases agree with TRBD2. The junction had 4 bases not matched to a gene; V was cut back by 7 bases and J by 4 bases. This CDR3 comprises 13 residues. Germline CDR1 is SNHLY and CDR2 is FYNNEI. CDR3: CASKGTRSDTQYF. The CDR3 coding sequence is TGTGCCAGCAAAGGGACTAGGTCAGATACGCAGTATTTT. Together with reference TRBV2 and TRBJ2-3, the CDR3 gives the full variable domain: EPEVTQTPSHQVTQMGQEVILRCVPISNHLYFYWYRQILGQKVEFLVSFYNNEISEKSEIFDDQFSVERPDGSNFTLKIRSTKLEDSAMYFCASKGTRSDTQYFGPGTRLTVL.

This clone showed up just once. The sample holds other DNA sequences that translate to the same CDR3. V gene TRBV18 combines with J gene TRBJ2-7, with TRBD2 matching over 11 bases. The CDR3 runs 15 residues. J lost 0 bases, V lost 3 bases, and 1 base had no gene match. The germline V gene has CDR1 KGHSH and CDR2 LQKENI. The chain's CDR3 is CASSPGTSGSYEQYF. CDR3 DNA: TGTGCCAGCTCACCGGGGACTAGCGGCTCCTACGAGCAGTACTTC.

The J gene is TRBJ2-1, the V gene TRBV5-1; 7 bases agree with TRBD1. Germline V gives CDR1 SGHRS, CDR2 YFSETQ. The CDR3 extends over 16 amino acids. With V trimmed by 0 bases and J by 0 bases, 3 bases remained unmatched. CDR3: CASSLEGANSYNEQFF. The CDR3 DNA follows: TGCGCCAGCAGCTTGGAGGGGGCCAACTCCTACAATGAGCAGTTCTTC.